This T cell receptor (beta chain) was sequenced during a study of blood T cell repertoires in COVID-19. Study-level background: The study drew acute and convalescent COVID-19 samples from the United States, Italy and Spain.

Per the study methods: For nucleated cells, counts were estimated from reference gene primer amplification. Clones were sequenced by immunoSEQ multiplex PCR, and TCRdb holds only the in-frame ones, with some missing. D and trimming were read from the DNA, whereas the V and J calls and clone size are those reported in that table. This repertoire shows 69,000 or so clones, more than 80% found once; its top ten account for about an eighth. Sequencing used peripheral blood. The TCR comes from a man aged 50 or older with COVID-19, enrolled during active disease.

Here the CDR3 reads CASSPLGARGYTF. The CDR3 region has the DNA TGTGCCAGCAGTCCATTGGGGGCGCGAGGCTACACCTTC. The chain is built from TRBV6-5 and TRBJ1-2, with a weak D call TRBD1 (6 bases). CDR1 and CDR2 from the germline V gene are MNHEY and SVGAGI. The V gene lost 5 bases and the J gene lost 8 bases, with 15 bases spanning the gap. The CDR3 length is 13 residues.